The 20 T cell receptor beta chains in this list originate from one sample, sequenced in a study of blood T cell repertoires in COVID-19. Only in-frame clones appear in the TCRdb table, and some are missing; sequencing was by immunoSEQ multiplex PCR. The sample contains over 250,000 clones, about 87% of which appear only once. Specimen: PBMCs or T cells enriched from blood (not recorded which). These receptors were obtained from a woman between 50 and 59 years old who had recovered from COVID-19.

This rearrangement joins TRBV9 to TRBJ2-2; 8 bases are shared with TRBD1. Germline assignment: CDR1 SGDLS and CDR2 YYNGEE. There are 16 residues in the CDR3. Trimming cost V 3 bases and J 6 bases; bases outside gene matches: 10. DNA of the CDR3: TGTGCCAGCAGCGCCCGGGACAGGAGTGTTTCCGGGGAGCTGTTTTTT. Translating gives CASSARDRSVSGELFF.

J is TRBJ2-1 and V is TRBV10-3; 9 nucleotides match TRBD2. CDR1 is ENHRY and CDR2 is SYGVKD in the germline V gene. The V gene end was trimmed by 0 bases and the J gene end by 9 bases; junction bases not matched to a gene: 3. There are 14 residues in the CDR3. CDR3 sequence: CAISESSGRGEQFF. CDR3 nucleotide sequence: TGTGCCATCAGTGAGTCTAGCGGGAGAGGTGAGCAGTTCTTC.

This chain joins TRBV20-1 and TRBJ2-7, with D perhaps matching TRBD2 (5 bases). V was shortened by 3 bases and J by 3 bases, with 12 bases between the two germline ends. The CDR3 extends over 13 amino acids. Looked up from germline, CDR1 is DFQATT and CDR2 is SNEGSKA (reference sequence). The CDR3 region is CSASERQNYEQYF. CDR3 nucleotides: TGCAGTGCTAGTGAGCGGCAGAACTACGAGCAGTACTTC.

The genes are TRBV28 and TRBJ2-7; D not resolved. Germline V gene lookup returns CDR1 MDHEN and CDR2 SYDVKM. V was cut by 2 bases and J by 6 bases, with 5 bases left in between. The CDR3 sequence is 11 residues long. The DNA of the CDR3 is TGTGCCAGCAGTTTACAGTCCGAGCAGTACTTC. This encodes CASSLQSEQYF.

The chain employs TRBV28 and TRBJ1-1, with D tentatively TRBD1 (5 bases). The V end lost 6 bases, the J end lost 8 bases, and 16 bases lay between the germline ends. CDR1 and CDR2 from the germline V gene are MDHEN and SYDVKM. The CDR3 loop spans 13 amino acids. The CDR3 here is CASSPGLPSEAFF. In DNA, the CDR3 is TGTGCCAGCAGCCCGGGACTGCCTTCCGAAGCTTTCTTT.

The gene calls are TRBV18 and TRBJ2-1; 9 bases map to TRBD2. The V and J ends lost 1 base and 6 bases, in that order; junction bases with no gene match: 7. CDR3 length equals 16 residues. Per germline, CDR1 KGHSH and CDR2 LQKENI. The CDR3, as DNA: TGTGCCAGCTCACCACTACTTAGCGGGAGTGTCAATGAGCAGTTCTTC. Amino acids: CASSPLLSGSVNEQFF.

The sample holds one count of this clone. The CDR3 sequence: CASSAIQTELSGNTIYF. CDR3 DNA sequence: TGTGCCAGCAGCGCCATTCAGACGGAGCTCTCTGGAAACACCATATATTTT. The gene calls are TRBV9 and TRBJ1-3; D gene unclear. The CDR3 has 17 residues. The V end was cut by 3 bases, the J end by 0 bases, with 16 bases between. CDR1 and CDR2 (germline): SGDLS, YYNGEE.

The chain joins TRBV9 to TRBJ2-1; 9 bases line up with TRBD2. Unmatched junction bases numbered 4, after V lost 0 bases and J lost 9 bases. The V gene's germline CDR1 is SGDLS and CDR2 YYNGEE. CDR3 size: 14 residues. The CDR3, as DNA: TGTGCCAGCAGCGTAGAGACAGCGGGAGGTGAGCAGTTCTTC. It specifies CASSVETAGGEQFF. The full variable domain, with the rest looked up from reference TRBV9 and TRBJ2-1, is DSGVTQTPKHLITATGQRVTLRCSPRSGDLSVYWYQQSLDQGLQFLIQYYNGEERAKGNILERFSAQQFPDLHSELNLSSLELGDSALYFCASSVETAGGEQFFGPGTRLTVL.

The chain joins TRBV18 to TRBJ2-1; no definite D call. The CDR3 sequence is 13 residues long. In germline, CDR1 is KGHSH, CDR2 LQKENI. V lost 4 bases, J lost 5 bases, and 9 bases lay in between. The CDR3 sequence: CASSLSADNEQFF. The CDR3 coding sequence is TGTGCCAGCTCACTAAGCGCCGACAATGAGCAGTTCTTC. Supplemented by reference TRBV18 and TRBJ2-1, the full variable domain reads NAGVMQNPRHLVRRRGQEARLRCSPMKGHSHVYWYRQLPEEGLKFMVYLQKENIIDESGMPKERFSAEFPKEGPSILRIQQVVRGDSAAYFCASSLSADNEQFFGPGTRLTVL.

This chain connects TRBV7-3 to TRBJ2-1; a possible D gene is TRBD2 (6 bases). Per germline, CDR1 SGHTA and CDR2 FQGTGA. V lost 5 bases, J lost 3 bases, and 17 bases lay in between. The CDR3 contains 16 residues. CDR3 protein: CASSPNGREFYNEQFF. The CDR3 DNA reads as TGTGCCAGCAGCCCAAATGGTCGGGAGTTCTACAATGAGCAGTTCTTC.

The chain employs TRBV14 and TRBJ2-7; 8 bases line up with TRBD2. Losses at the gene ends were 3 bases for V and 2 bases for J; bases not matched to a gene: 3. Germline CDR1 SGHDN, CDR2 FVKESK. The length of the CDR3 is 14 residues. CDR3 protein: CASSQGLETYEQYF. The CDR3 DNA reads TGTGCCAGCAGCCAGGGACTAGAGACCTACGAGCAGTACTTC.

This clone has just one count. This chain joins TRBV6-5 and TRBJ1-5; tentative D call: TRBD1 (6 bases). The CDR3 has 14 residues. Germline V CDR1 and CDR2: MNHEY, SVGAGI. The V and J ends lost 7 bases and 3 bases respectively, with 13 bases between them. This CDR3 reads CASTEQGLNQPQHF. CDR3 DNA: TGTGCCAGCACGGAACAGGGCCTCAATCAGCCCCAGCATTTT.

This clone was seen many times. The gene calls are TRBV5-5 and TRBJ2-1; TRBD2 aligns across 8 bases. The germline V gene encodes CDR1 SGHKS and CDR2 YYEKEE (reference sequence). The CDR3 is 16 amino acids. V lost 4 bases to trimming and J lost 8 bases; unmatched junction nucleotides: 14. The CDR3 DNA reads TGTGCCAGCAGCCTCATACGAGCGGGAGAGTTTGATGAGCAGTTCTTC. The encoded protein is CASSLIRAGEFDEQFF.

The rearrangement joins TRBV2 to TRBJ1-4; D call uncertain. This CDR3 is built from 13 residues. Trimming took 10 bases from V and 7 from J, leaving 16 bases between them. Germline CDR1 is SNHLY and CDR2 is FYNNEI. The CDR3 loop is CAIRPGSIEKLFF. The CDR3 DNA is TGTGCCATTCGACCGGGGTCCATTGAAAAACTGTTTTTT.

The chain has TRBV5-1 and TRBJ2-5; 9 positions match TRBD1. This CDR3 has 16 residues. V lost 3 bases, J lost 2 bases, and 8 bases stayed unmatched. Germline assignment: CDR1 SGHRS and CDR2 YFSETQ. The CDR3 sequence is CASSSQGARLQETQYF. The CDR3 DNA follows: TGCGCCAGCAGCTCACAGGGGGCGCGTCTTCAAGAGACCCAGTACTTC.

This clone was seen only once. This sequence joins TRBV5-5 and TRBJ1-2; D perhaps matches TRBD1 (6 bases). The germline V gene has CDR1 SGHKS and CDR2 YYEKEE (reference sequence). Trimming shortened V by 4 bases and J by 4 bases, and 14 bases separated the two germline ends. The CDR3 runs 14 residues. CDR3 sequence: CASSPTRGGYGYTF. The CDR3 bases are TGTGCCAGCAGCCCCACGAGAGGGGGCTATGGCTACACCTTC.

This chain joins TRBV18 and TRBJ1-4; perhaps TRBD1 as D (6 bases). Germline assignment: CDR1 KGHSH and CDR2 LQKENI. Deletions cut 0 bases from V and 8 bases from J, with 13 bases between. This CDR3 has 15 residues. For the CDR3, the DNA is TGTGCCAGCTCACCACCGTTAGGGGGAGCGGAAAAACTGTTTTTT. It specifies CASSPPLGGAEKLFF. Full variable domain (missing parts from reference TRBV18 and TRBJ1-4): NAGVMQNPRHLVRRRGQEARLRCSPMKGHSHVYWYRQLPEEGLKFMVYLQKENIIDESGMPKERFSAEFPKEGPSILRIQQVVRGDSAAYFCASSPPLGGAEKLFFGSGTQLSVL.

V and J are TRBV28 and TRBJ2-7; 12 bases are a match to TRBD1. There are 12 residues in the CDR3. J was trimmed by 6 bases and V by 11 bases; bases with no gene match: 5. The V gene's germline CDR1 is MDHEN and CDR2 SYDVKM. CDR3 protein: CASRDRGPEQYF. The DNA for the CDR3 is TGTGCCTCCCGGGACAGGGGGCCCGAGCAGTACTTC.

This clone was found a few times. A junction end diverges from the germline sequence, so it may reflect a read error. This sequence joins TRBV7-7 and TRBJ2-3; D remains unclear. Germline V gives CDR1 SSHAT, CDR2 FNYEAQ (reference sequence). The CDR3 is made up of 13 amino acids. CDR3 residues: CASSLIAADTQYF. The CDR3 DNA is TGTGCTAGCAGCTTGATAGCAGCAGATACGCAGTATTTT.

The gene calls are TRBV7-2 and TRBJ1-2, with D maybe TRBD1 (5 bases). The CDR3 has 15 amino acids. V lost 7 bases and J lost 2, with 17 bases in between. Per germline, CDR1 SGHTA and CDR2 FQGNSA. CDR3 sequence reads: CASTASTGNNYGYTF. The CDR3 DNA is TGTGCCAGCACCGCGAGTACAGGCAACAACTATGGCTACACCTTC.